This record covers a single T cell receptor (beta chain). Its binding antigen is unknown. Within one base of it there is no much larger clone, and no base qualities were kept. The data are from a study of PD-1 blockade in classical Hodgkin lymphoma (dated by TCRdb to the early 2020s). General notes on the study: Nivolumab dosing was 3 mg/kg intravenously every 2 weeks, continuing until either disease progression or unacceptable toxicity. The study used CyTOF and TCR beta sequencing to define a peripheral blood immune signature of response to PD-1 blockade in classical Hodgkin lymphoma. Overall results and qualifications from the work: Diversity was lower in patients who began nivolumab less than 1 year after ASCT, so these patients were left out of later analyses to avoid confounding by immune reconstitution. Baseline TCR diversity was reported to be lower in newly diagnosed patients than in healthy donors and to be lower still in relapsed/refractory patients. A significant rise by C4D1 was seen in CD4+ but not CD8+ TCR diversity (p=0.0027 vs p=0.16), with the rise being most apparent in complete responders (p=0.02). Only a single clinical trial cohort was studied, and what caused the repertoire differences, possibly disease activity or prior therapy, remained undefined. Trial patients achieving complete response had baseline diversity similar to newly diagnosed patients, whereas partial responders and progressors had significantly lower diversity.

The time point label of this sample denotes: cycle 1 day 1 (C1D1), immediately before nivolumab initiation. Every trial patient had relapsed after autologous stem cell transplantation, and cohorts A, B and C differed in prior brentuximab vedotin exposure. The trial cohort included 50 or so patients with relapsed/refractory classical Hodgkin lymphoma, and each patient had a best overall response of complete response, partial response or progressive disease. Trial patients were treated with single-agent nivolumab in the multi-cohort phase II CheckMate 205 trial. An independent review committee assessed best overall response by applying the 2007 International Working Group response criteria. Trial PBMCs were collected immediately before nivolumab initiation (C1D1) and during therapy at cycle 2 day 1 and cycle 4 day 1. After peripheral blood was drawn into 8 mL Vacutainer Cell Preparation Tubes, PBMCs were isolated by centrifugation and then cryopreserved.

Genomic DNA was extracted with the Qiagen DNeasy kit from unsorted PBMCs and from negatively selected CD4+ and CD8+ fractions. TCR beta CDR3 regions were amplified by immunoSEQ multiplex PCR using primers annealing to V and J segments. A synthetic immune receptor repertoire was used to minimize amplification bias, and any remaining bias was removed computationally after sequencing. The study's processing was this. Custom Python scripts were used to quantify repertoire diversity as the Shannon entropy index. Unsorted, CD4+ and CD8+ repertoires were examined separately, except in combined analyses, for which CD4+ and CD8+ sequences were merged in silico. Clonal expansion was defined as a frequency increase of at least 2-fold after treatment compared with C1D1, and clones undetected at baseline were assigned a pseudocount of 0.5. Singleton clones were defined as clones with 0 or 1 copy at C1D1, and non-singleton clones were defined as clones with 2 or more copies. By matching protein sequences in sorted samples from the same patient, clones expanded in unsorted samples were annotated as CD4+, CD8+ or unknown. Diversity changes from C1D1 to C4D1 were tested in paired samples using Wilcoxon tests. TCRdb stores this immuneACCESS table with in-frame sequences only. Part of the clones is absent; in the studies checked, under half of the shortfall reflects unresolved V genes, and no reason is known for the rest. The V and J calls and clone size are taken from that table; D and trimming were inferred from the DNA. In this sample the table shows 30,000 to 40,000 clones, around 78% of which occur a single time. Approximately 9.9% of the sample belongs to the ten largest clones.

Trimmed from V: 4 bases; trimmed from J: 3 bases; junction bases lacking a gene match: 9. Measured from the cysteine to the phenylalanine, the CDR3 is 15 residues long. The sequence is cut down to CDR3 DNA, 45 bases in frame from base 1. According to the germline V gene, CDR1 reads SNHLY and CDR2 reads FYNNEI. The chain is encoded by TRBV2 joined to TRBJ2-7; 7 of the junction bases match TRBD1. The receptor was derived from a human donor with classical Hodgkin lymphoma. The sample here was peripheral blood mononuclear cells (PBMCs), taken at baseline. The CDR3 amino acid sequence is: CASSGHDRAIYEQYF. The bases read TGTGCCAGCAGTGGCCATGACAGGGCGATCTACGAGCAGTACTTC.